This is a list of T cell receptor beta chains from one sample in a study of CXCR3-negative and CXCR3-positive naive CD8 T cells. TCRdb reanalyzed the 5' RACE reads and collapses them to one entry per CDR3 protein, without DNA. The sample includes under 85,000 distinct CDR3 sequences. Sample: naive CXCR3- CD8+ T cells from blood. All receptors come from a human donor in good health. Some clones in this sample may be carry-over from other donors' samples. The CDR3 runs from the conserved cysteine through the conserved F or W.

CDR3 length	J gene	V gene	CDR3 protein
17	TRBJ1-4	TRBV4-3	CASSQDLAGLTNEKLFF
12	TRBJ2-2	TRBV29-1	CSVDGWAGELFF
13	TRBJ1-5	TRBV4-1	CASRGTRNQPQHF
13	TRBJ1-2	TRBV29-1	CSVYGTGDYGYTF
15	TRBJ1-5	TRBV28	CASREEGLGNQPQHF
15	TRBJ2-2	TRBV4-3	CASRGDRVNTGELFF
15	TRBJ1-1	TRBV15	CATSKSPDGSLEAFF
15	TRBJ2-3	TRBV7-3	CASSMGLAVTDTQYF
18	TRBJ2-7	TRBV28	CASTSTSYREIKAYEQYF
14	TRBJ2-1	TRBV2	CASSDGDVGNEQFF
15	TRBJ2-2	TRBV7-8	CASSLTSGGTGELFF
16	TRBJ2-2	TRBV28	CASSDGLAGADGELFF
14	TRBJ2-1	TRBV19	CATSSGSSYNEQFF
11	TRBJ1-2	TRBV29-1	CSVGSGDGYTF
17	TRBJ2-5	TRBV12-3/TRBV12-4	CASSPQGSGGPKETQYF
17	TRBJ2-1	TRBV20-1	CSARDQEETGAYNEQFF
14	TRBJ2-5	TRBV28	CASSLQGAQETQYF
15	TRBJ1-1	TRBV7-9	CASSSAPATGNEAFF
11	TRBJ2-2	TRBV29-1	CSVWTDGELFF
16	TRBJ2-2	TRBV29-1	CSVVPESEITTGELFF
16	TRBJ2-7	TRBV6-2/TRBV6-3	CASSYSRYIGSYEQYF
14	TRBJ2-7	TRBV5-1	CASSKEDRTYEQYF
16	TRBJ2-7	TRBV21-1	CDSSKKGLAGPYEQYF
15	TRBJ1-3	TRBV28	CASRLTGSGGNTIYF